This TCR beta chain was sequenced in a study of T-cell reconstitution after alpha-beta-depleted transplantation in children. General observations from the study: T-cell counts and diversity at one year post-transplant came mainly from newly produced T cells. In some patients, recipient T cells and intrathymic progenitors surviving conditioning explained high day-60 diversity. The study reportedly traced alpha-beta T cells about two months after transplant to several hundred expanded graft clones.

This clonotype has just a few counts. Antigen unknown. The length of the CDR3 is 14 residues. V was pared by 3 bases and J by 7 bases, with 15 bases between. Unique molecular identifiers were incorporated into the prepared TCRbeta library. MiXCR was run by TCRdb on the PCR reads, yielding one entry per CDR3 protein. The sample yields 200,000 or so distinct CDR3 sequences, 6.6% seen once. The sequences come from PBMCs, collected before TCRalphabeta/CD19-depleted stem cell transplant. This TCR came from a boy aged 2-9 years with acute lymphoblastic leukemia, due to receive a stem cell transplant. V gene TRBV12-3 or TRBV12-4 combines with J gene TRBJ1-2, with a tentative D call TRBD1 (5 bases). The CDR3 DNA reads TGTGCCAGCAGTTTGGCCCCGGGGGTCGGTGGCTACACCTTC. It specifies CASSLAPGVGGYTF.